This T cell receptor (beta chain) emerged from a study of T cells in Graves' hyperthyroidism and ophthalmopathy (dated by TCRdb to the late 2010s). Concerning the study at large: Peripheral blood samples were taken at initial diagnosis, before any treatment was given. To identify distinguishing TCR V-J signatures, a discovery cohort of around 98 patients was used, comprising some 43 with Graves' ophthalmopathy and approximately 57 with stable Graves' hyperthyroidism. Thyroid tissue and blood T-cell repertoires from six Graves' hyperthyroidism patients were also compared in the study. The approximately 90 discovery patients were divided at random into training and test sets in a 7:3 ratio. The paper reports TCR Vbeta CDR3 sequencing of more than 120 peripheral blood samples: 43 ophthalmopathy, fewer than 80 hyperthyroidism and some 17 progressor patients. After sampling, hyperthyroidism patients received methimazole starting at 30 mg daily, and ophthalmopathy patients received high-dose intravenous methylprednisolone. Whether ophthalmopathy could be predicted prospectively was tested in an independent validation cohort made up of about 18 hyperthyroidism patients plus 17 patients who later progressed to ophthalmopathy. Overall results and qualifications from the work: Most expanded thyroid clonotypes (frequency above 0.001) were also detected in blood, a finding suggesting that blood repertoires may reflect thyroid immune responses. Ophthalmopathy was separated from stable hyperthyroidism by a 13 V-J signature model, with around 90% sensitivity and 81% to 82% specificity obtained in cross-validation and 80%/75% obtained in testing. In validation, the model predicted progression to ophthalmopathy a median of approximately 6.3 months before onset, with roughly 70% sensitivity and around 76% specificity. No statistical method was used to set the sample size in advance, and investigators knew the group allocation.

In the ophthalmopathy patients, disease was moderately to severely active, with a Clinical Activity Score of 3 or more, a NOSPECS grade of 4 or more, and a duration of less than 3 months. Patients with uncontrolled infections, other autoimmune diseases, pregnancy or lactation were excluded. Diagnoses relied on clinical symptoms, serum thyroxine and TRAb, thyroid ultrasound and orbital computed tomography. Ficoll-Paque density gradient centrifugation was used to isolate PBMCs from 8.5 to 10 ml of fresh peripheral blood. Total RNA was extracted using Trizol reagent, and RNA quality was assessed on an Agilent 2100 Bioanalyzer. From the germline V gene, CDR1 is SGHRS and CDR2 is YFSETQ. Spanning cysteine to phenylalanine, the CDR3 consists of 15 amino acids. Only the CDR3 DNA is retained, 45 bases long and in frame from the first base. V and J are truncated by 0 bases and 3 bases respectively, leaving an intervening sequence of 12 bases.

The TCR beta CDR3 regions were amplified from RNA transcripts. The first round of RT-PCR for the TCR CDR3 was performed with the HTBI primer set and the Qiagen OneStep RT-PCR kit. A second multiplex PCR round built the libraries, followed by size selection and purification. Paired-end sequencing of the libraries was performed with 100 bp reads on an Illumina HiSeq2000. In the paper's pipeline: SOAPnuke was used to process the raw data, throwing out any read that contained adapters or uncalled bases, had a mean Phred below 15, or lacked an exact constant-primer or identifier match. COPE v1.2.5 was used to merge the high-quality paired reads, and each unique nucleotide sequence was defined as a clonotype. Clonotypes were aligned to IMGT TRBV, TRBD and TRBJ reference segments using MiTCR v1.1. Only V-J combinations with frequency above 0.0001, covering about 99% of repertoires, were analysed. A TCS score was defined as the ratio between F50 (clonal expansion) and ExV (chaos), using BLOSUM62-based TCRdist between CDR3 peptides within each V-J. Welch's t-statistics and random forest reduced around 520 V-J features to 13, which were used in a naive Bayes classifier (R e1071). TCRdb took the public reads, trimmed them with fastp at Q25, ran MiXCR for clone calling and kept in-frame beta chains. Each CDR3 protein gets just one entry, which takes the most common genes and DNA from the rows behind it. The V and J calls follow TCRdb's processing rather than the paper's. A total of about 530,000 distinct CDR3 sequences appear in this sample, under 20% of them only once. The ten largest clones add up to roughly a sixth of the sample.

This clonotype showed up many times. Its target antigen remains unknown. One base away there is no much larger clone; base qualities are not given. This sequence originates from a young woman with Graves' ophthalmopathy. Sequences were obtained from blood. The chain links TRBV5-1 with TRBJ1-1; perhaps TRBD1 is the D gene, with 5 bases matching. The CDR3 protein is CASSLATREDTEAFF. The nucleotides are TGCGCCAGCAGCTTGGCCACCAGGGAGGACACTGAAGCTTTCTTT.